The table lists the clone carrying this T cell receptor beta chain with a few counts. Its antigen is not identified. Time point of the sample: newly diagnosed GD, antithyroid drugs for less than 3 months. Extracted RNA from PBMCs served as the source of the TCR library. The sample is drawn from a study of regulatory T cells in long-lasting Graves disease. The J segment lost 2 bases and the V segment lost 6 bases, leaving 3 bases of the junction unmatched. CDR3 length equals 15 residues. Arm-PCR of CDR3 regions and iRepertoire HTBI primers were the basis on which TCR beta libraries were built. One entry per CDR3 protein, called by TCRdb with MiXCR from the multiplex PCR reads. Of approximately 350,000 distinct CDR3 sequences in the sample, 12% were seen once. Findings of the study overall: Persistent cases of Graves' showed reduced TCR diversity relative to newly diagnosed patients. Results may be inaccurate due to the small sample size.

This sample was also put to use in a study of T cells in Graves' hyperthyroidism and ophthalmopathy. Turning to that study: TCR CDR3 underwent first-round RT-PCR with the HTBI primer set.

The chain is built from TRBV12-3 or TRBV12-4 and TRBJ2-5, with 13 bases matching TRBD2. The TCR comes from a young woman with Graves disease. The sample here was peripheral blood mononuclear cells (PBMCs), taken at new diagnosis, from a patient treated with antithyroid drugs. CDR3 sequence reads: CASSRGLAGQETQYF. The DNA for the CDR3 is TGTGCCAGCAGCCGGGGACTAGCGGGACAAGAGACCCAGTACTTC.